The 6 T cell receptor beta chains presented below share a single source sample, sequenced in a study of shared clonotypes between healthy human individuals (TCRdb year 2020). Receptors were amplified or captured by the immunoSEQ multiplex PCR assay. In its TCRdb copy, this immuneACCESS table keeps in-frame sequences only and misses some clones. Where compared with another copy, unresolved V genes explain less than half of these, and the others have no known cause. Counted in this sample were around 1.4 million clones; 98% to 99% of them appeared once. The ten largest clones capture around 0.33% of the sample. Sequences were obtained from naive CD4+ T cells sorted from blood. The cell subset or site label on this specimen signifies: CD45RA+ positively selected. The receptors shown here come from a man aged 25 to 45 in good health.

The genes are TRBV13 and TRBJ2-3, with 7 bases aligning to TRBD2. This CDR3 comprises 17 residues. V was clipped by 5 bases and J by 4 bases; unmatched bases: 15. Germline V lookup: CDR1 PRHDT, CDR2 FYEKMQ (reference sequence). CDR3 DNA sequence: TGTGCCAGCAGCGGAAAAGGCACAGCGGGATGGTCAGATACGCAGTATTTT. Amino acids: CASSGKGTAGWSDTQYF.

The chain combines TRBV5-5 with TRBJ2-7, with TRBD2 matching over 11 bases. V shed 0 bases, J shed 2 bases, and the junction held 1 base outside the gene matches. The CDR3 is made up of 15 amino acids. Germline V gene sequence: CDR1 SGHKS, CDR2 YYEKEE (reference sequence). CDR3 coding DNA: TGTGCCAGCAGCTTGGATAGCGGGAGGGCCTACGAGCAGTACTTC. This gives the protein CASSLDSGRAYEQYF.

This clone was observed a single time. The genes are TRBV28 and TRBJ2-1, with unresolved D. Per the germline V gene, CDR1 is MDHEN and CDR2 is SYDVKM. V was cut by 3 bases and J by 0 bases, with 6 bases left in between. This CDR3 region has 14 residues. CDR3 loop: CASSLGVSYNEQFF. The CDR3 DNA is TGTGCCAGCAGTTTGGGCGTCTCCTACAATGAGCAGTTCTTC.

V gene TRBV5-6 combines with J gene TRBJ2-7; D unclear. CDR1 is SGHDT, CDR2 YYEEEE, per germline. This CDR3 spans 13 amino acids. Deletions cut 4 bases from V and 0 bases from J, with 8 bases between. CDR3 in amino acids: CASSPVGSYEQYF. CDR3 in DNA: TGTGCCAGCAGCCCGGTCGGCTCCTACGAGCAGTACTTC.

A note on this clone: Other DNA variants within this sample encode the same CDR3. The chain employs TRBV5-1 and TRBJ2-7, with D unclear. CDR3 length: 13 amino acids. Germline V gene sequence: CDR1 SGHRS, CDR2 YFSETQ. V was trimmed by 0 bases and J by 5 bases, leaving 9 bases between them. The CDR3 coding sequence is TGCGCCAGCAGCTTGGTAGGTGCGGACGAGCAGTACTTC. It specifies CASSLVGADEQYF.

V and J are TRBV27 and TRBJ2-3; D gene uncertain. The ends were cut back, 1 base at V and 4 bases at J, with 18 bases in the middle. The CDR3 loop spans 17 amino acids. In germline, CDR1 is MNHEY, CDR2 SMNVEV (reference sequence). The CDR3, as DNA: TGTGCCAGCAGTTTATTATGGCCCCCTCGTAAGGCAGATACGCAGTATTTT. This translates into CASSLLWPPRKADTQYF.